The clone carrying this T cell receptor beta chain has a single count. No antigen is known for it. Germline V gene sequence: CDR1 MNHNS, CDR2 SASEGT. CDR3 length: 14 amino acids. V lost 6 bases to trimming and J lost 0 bases, with 11 bases between them. These data come from a study of CD8 T cells in ankylosing spondylitis. Libraries for TCR beta were made by quantitative 5'-RACE with molecular barcodes. TCRdb re-derived calls from the 5' RACE reads in MiXCR, one entry per CDR3 protein. The sample carries about 110,000 distinct CDR3 sequences, nearly 25% recorded once. Overall study results and limits: In ankylosing spondylitis blood, a motif of several highly homologous TCR beta variants appeared characteristic. A subset of motif variants has previously been described in the synovial fluid and blood of reactive arthritis. Disease-linked clones, CD8+, were relatively rare in peripheral blood.

V usage is TRBV6-1 and J usage is TRBJ2-5, with D perhaps TRBD2 (6 bases). The specimen was synovial fluid, either unsorted or a sorted T cell fraction (not recorded which). This TCR was sampled from a male donor with ankylosing spondylitis. This CDR3 reads CASSPGAYQETQYF. In DNA form, the CDR3 reads TGTGCCAGCAGCCCGGGAGCCTACCAAGAGACCCAGTACTTC.